Following are 30 T cell receptor beta chains from one sample sequenced in a study of cytomegalovirus exposure and HLA in healthy donors (dated by TCRdb to the late 2010s). The library relied on the immunoSEQ multiplex PCR assay. A mixture of 60 forward primers for TCR Vbeta segments and 13 reverse primers for TCR Jbeta segments was used in the multiplex PCR. TCRdb obtained this table from immuneACCESS and retained in-frame rearrangements with V and J assigned. These tables miss some clones; where compared with another copy, unresolved V genes account for less than half of the shortfall, and the remainder is unexplained. Counted in this sample were 150,000 to 200,000 clones; 77% of them appeared once. Together, the top ten hold 2% to 2.5% of the sample. The sequencing sample was made of PBMCs. These receptors were taken from a man over 45 in good health and CMV-seropositive.

The rearrangement joins TRBV4-2 to TRBJ1-6; D may be TRBD1 (6 bases). From germline, CDR1 is LGHNA and CDR2 YNFKEQ. The V gene lost 0 bases and the J gene lost 8 bases, with 11 bases spanning the gap. The CDR3 spans 15 residues. Here the CDR3 reads CASSQDRAGDSPLHF. The CDR3 DNA follows: TGTGCCAGCAGCCAAGATAGGGCAGGGGATTCACCCCTCCACTTT.

This chain connects TRBV23-1 to TRBJ2-7; 11 positions match TRBD1. TRBV23-1 is recorded as an ORF, its role being uncertain. Unmatched junction bases numbered 1, after V lost 0 bases and J lost 6 bases. The CDR3 runs to 14 residues. The CDR3 DNA sequence: TGCGCCAGCAGTCAATCGGACAGGGGGCGCGAGCAGTACTTC. This sequence encodes CASSQSDRGREQYF.

The J gene is TRBJ2-4, the V gene TRBV2; TRBD1 matches at 12 bases. This CDR3 contains 13 residues. The V gene end was trimmed by 7 bases and the J gene end by 10 bases; junction bases not matched to a gene: 5. Germline CDR1 reads SNHLY; CDR2 reads FYNNEI. This chain's CDR3 is CASILGQGAIQYF. The DNA of the CDR3 is TGTGCCAGCATATTGGGACAGGGGGCAATTCAGTACTTC.

On this clone itself: Other DNA sequences within the sample encode an identical CDR3. The CDR3 coding sequence is TGTGCCAGCAGTGAGCCAGGCGGACGGGGGTCTGGGGCCAACGTCCTGACTTTC. As protein: CASSEPGGRGSGANVLTF. The chain recombines TRBV28 with TRBJ2-6, with TRBD2 as a possible D gene (6 bases). Trimming took off 5 bases at V and 1 base at J, with 18 bases between the two ends. The CDR3 is 18 residues long. Looked up from germline, CDR1 is MDHEN and CDR2 is SYDVKM.

J is TRBJ1-3 and V is TRBV18, with TRBD1 identical over 8 bases. The junction had 5 bases not matched to a gene; V was cut back by 3 bases and J by 4 bases. Germline V CDR1 and CDR2: KGHSH, LQKENI. The CDR3 sequence is 15 residues long. The CDR3 region has the DNA TGTGCCAGCTCACCGAAGACAGGGGAGGGAAACACCATATATTTT. This sequence encodes CASSPKTGEGNTIYF.

This chain connects TRBV5-1 to TRBJ2-5; D may be TRBD2 (5 bases). The CDR3 has 14 amino acids. CDR1 is SGHRS, CDR2 YFSETQ, per germline. V lost 3 bases and J 4 bases, leaving 13 bases between the germline ends. The CDR3 loop reads CASSSGRGLETQYF. CDR3 sequence (DNA): TGCGCCAGCAGCTCGGGCCGGGGATTAGAGACCCAGTACTTC.

The genes are TRBV27 and TRBJ1-2; D is undetermined. The V gene's germline CDR1 is MNHEY and CDR2 SMNVEV (reference sequence). Trimming removed 4 bases at V and 1 base at J, with 13 bases between. The CDR3 sequence is 15 residues long. The CDR3 loop is CASSSRPGSNYGYTF. The CDR3 DNA reads TGTGCCAGCAGTTCTCGTCCGGGGAGTAACTATGGCTACACCTTC.

The DNA for the CDR3 is TGCGCCAGCAGCCAAGTAGGGACTAGCGGGGGGGAGCAGTACTTC. Protein product: CASSQVGTSGGEQYF. The genes are TRBV4-1 and TRBJ2-7; 15 bases map to TRBD2. Germline V gene sequence: CDR1 MGHRA, CDR2 YSYEKL. V lost 1 base to trimming and J lost 7 bases; unmatched junction nucleotides: 2. The CDR3 runs 15 residues.

V is TRBV5-4 and J is TRBJ2-2; D is perhaps TRBD2 (5 bases). The V and J ends lost 0 bases and 0 bases respectively, with 9 bases between them. The CDR3 totals 16 residues. Germline CDR1 is SGHNT and CDR2 is YYREEE (reference sequence). This chain's CDR3 is CASSLGRTSNTGELFF. The CDR3 region has the DNA TGTGCCAGCAGCTTGGGCCGGACTTCGAACACCGGGGAGCTGTTTTTT.

The rearrangement links TRBV6-6 to TRBJ1-1; D call uncertain. The V gene lost 6 bases and the J gene lost 4 bases, with 15 bases spanning the gap. This CDR3 region has 14 residues. Germline V gene data show CDR1 as MNHNY and CDR2 as SVGAGI (reference sequence). CDR3 sequence: CASRPTRRSTEAFF. In DNA form, the CDR3 reads TGTGCCAGCAGACCCACCCGGCGGTCCACTGAAGCTTTCTTT.

V gene TRBV10-2 combines with J gene TRBJ2-5; maybe TRBD1 (6 bases). Gene TRBJ2-7 matches the end of the DNA better, so the J call may be wrong. The germline gives CDR1 WSHSY, CDR2 SAAADI. This CDR3 has 10 residues. CDR3: CARQGYEQYF. CDR3 DNA: TGCGCCAGACAGGGCTACGAGCAGTACTTC.

The CDR3 region has the DNA TGTGCCAGCACCCTCCAGGGGAGGGTAGCTTTCTTT. It encodes CASTLQGRVAFF. The V call is TRBV6-1, the J call TRBJ1-1, with D possibly being TRBD1 (6 bases). Trimming stripped 7 bases from V and 10 bases from J, with 16 bases between. Germline CDR1 MNHNS, CDR2 SASEGT. The CDR3 has 12 residues.

The V call is TRBV27, the J call TRBJ2-5; 7 bases match TRBD2. Losses at the gene ends were 7 bases for V and 5 bases for J; bases not matched to a gene: 7. Germline lookup yields CDR1 MNHEY and CDR2 SMNVEV (reference sequence). CDR3 size: 13 residues. CDR3 in DNA: TGTGCCAGCAATCGGGGGGTTGGCGAGACCCAGTACTTC. Translation gives CASNRGVGETQYF.

The chain employs TRBV19 and TRBJ2-2; 14 positions match TRBD2. This CDR3 has 14 amino acids. V trimming: 10 bases; J trimming: 5 bases; junction bases outside the gene matches: 3. Germline V lookup: CDR1 LNHDA, CDR2 SQIVND (reference sequence). The CDR3 protein is CATRLAGGTGELFF. In DNA, the CDR3 is TGTGCCACCCGACTAGCGGGGGGGACCGGGGAGCTGTTTTTT.

The chain recombines TRBV18 with TRBJ2-1; no clear D. The CDR3 is 15 amino acids. Trimming stripped 2 bases from V and 8 bases from J, with 16 bases between. Looked up from germline, CDR1 is KGHSH and CDR2 is LQKENI. CDR3 loop: CASSPEAFRIDEQFF. CDR3 DNA sequence: TGTGCCAGCTCACCAGAGGCGTTTCGGATCGATGAGCAGTTCTTC.

This clone has a single count. This CDR3 is also generated by other DNA sequences in the sample. The chain combines TRBV6-1 with TRBJ2-7; 9 bases are a match to TRBD2. The germline V gene has CDR1 MNHNS and CDR2 SASEGT. The CDR3 is 15 residues long. Trimming cost V 8 bases and J 2 bases; bases outside gene matches: 10. For the CDR3, the DNA is TGTGCCAGCGGCGGAGGGACTAGCCACACCTACGAGCAGTACTTC. Amino acid sequence: CASGGGTSHTYEQYF.

The chain combines TRBV5-1 with TRBJ2-1, with 9 bases that match TRBD2. The CDR3 sequence is 15 residues long. CDR1 is SGHRS and CDR2 is YFSETQ in the germline V gene. V gave up 4 bases and J gave up 3 bases; unmatched junction bases: 5. The CDR3 region is CASSPGAGGYNEQFF. The CDR3 DNA reads TGCGCCAGCAGCCCGGGAGCGGGGGGCTACAATGAGCAGTTCTTC. Filled out from reference TRBV5-1 and TRBJ2-1, the complete variable domain reads KAGVTQTPRYLIKTRGQQVTLSCSPISGHRSVSWYQQTPGQGLQFLFEYFSETQRNKGNFPGRFSGRQFSNSRSEMNVSTLELGDSALYLCASSPGAGGYNEQFFGPGTRLTVL.

The V call is TRBV27, the J call TRBJ2-7; D possibly corresponds to TRBD1 (6 bases). Germline CDR1 and CDR2: MNHEY and SMNVEV (reference sequence). Trimming removed 4 bases from V and 1 base from J, with 26 bases in between. The CDR3 has 19 amino acids. DNA for the CDR3: TGTGCCAGCAGTTCCGCGGACAGCGGTCCCGGATATTGGTCCTACGAGCAGTACTTC. Protein: CASSSADSGPGYWSYEQYF.

This sequence joins TRBV25-1 and TRBJ2-1; TRBD1 agrees at 9 bases. V gave up 3 bases and J gave up 4 bases; unmatched junction bases: 7. The germline V gene encodes CDR1 MGHDK and CDR2 SYGVNS. The CDR3 length is 16 residues. CDR3 nucleotide sequence: TGTGCCAGCAGTGAGGGACAGGGACAAAAGTACAATGAGCAGTTCTTC. Translation gives CASSEGQGQKYNEQFF. The whole variable domain, remainder taken from reference TRBV25-1 and TRBJ2-1, is EADIYQTPRYLVIGTGKKITLECSQTMGHDKMYWYQQDPGMELHLIHYSYGVNSTEKGDLSSESTVSRIRTEHFPLTLESARPSHTSQYLCASSEGQGQKYNEQFFGPGTRLTVL.

This chain uses TRBV5-5 with TRBJ1-5; D uncertain. V lost 2 bases to trimming and J lost 5 bases, with 14 bases between them. Looked up from germline, CDR1 is SGHKS and CDR2 is YYEKEE (reference sequence). CDR3 length: 15 residues. The CDR3: CASSFNGGIYQPQHF. DNA for the CDR3: TGTGCCAGCAGCTTTAATGGCGGGATTTATCAGCCCCAGCATTTT.

CDR3 nucleotides: TGCAGTGCTCCGGGACTTTCTGAAGCTTTCTTT. It specifies CSAPGLSEAFF. This chain links TRBV20-1 with TRBJ1-1; possibly TRBD1 for D (5 bases). Germline V CDR1 and CDR2: DFQATT, SNEGSKA (reference sequence). The CDR3 has 11 amino acids. V was pared by 5 bases and J by 6 bases, with 10 bases between.

The V and J genes are TRBV27 and TRBJ2-5; the D gene is possibly TRBD1 (6 bases). The CDR3 is 15 residues long. Trimming cost V 5 bases and J 1 base, with 14 bases left between them. The V gene's germline CDR1 is MNHEY and CDR2 SMNVEV (reference sequence). The CDR3 region is CASSRMTGSQETQYF. The CDR3 DNA is TGTGCCAGCAGTAGAATGACAGGTTCCCAAGAGACCCAGTACTTC.

This sequence joins TRBV27 and TRBJ2-2; 10 nucleotides match TRBD2. The germline gives CDR1 MNHEY, CDR2 SMNVEV (reference sequence). The length of the CDR3 is 14 residues. The V gene end was trimmed by 8 bases and the J gene end by 6 bases; junction bases not matched to a gene: 6. CDR3 nucleotides: TGTGCCAGCGGTCTAGCGGGGGTTGCCGGGGAGCTGTTTTTT. Translation gives CASGLAGVAGELFF.

V is TRBV4-3 and J is TRBJ2-3; D might be TRBD2 (7 bases). Trimming removed 0 bases from V and 2 bases from J, with 18 bases in between. The CDR3 consists of 18 residues. CDR1 is LGHNA, CDR2 YSLEER, per germline. The CDR3 loop reads CASSQDPWGGPPTDTQYF. The CDR3 region has the DNA TGCGCCAGCAGCCAAGACCCCTGGGGGGGCCCTCCCACAGATACGCAGTATTTT.

This sequence joins TRBV28 and TRBJ1-5, with 11 bases lining up with TRBD1. From germline, CDR1 is MDHEN and CDR2 SYDVKM. CDR3 size: 13 residues. V lost 8 bases to trimming and J lost 6 bases; unmatched junction nucleotides: 3. Here the CDR3 DNA reads TGTGCCAGCCCGGGACAGGGGGGTCAGCCCCAGCATTTT. Its translation: CASPGQGGQPQHF.

This chain uses TRBV6-5 with TRBJ2-2; TRBD1 agrees at 9 bases. The CDR3 sequence is 14 residues long. CDR1 and CDR2 from the germline V gene are MNHEY and SVGAGI. J lost 5 bases, V lost 5 bases, and 3 bases had no gene match. CDR3 protein: CASSTGGWTGELFF. CDR3 nucleotides: TGTGCCAGCAGTACAGGGGGCTGGACCGGGGAGCTGTTTTTT.

In this sample, this clone turned up a few times. In the same sample, other DNA sequences code for this CDR3. The chain links TRBV9 to TRBJ2-5; TRBD2 agrees at 14 bases. The CDR3 covers 18 residues. Germline values: CDR1 SGDLS, CDR2 YYNGEE. Unmatched junction bases numbered 8, after V lost 4 bases and J lost 0 bases. This CDR3 is CASSSGLAGGLYQETQYF. The CDR3 DNA sequence: TGTGCCAGCAGCAGCGGACTAGCGGGGGGCTTGTACCAAGAGACCCAGTACTTC.

The chain employs TRBV5-6 and TRBJ2-7; 7 bases match TRBD1. The CDR3 length is 13 residues. Trimming took 4 bases from V and 5 from J; bases not matched to a gene: 6. CDR1 SGHDT and CDR2 YYEEEE come from the germline V gene. The CDR3 nucleotides are TGTGCCAGCAGCCTGTACAGGGGTGACGAGCAGTACTTC. It translates to CASSLYRGDEQYF.

The chain has TRBV5-4 and TRBJ1-6; possibly TRBD1 for D (6 bases). This CDR3 spans 13 amino acids. The ends were cut back, 9 bases at V and 3 bases at J, with 10 bases in the middle. Germline CDR1 SGHNT, CDR2 YYREEE (reference sequence). CDR3 loop: CATRQDYNSPLHF. The CDR3 DNA reads as TGTGCCACCCGACAGGACTATAATTCACCCCTCCACTTT.

V and J are TRBV18 and TRBJ2-3; no reliable D call. The V gene's germline CDR1 is KGHSH and CDR2 LQKENI. The V end was cut by 2 bases, the J end by 0 bases, with 9 bases between. There are 15 residues in the CDR3. In DNA, the CDR3 is TGTGCCAGCTCACCATCCCTCGCGAGCACAGATACGCAGTATTTT. Protein: CASSPSLASTDTQYF. The full variable domain, with the rest looked up from reference TRBV18 and TRBJ2-3, is NAGVMQNPRHLVRRRGQEARLRCSPMKGHSHVYWYRQLPEEGLKFMVYLQKENIIDESGMPKERFSAEFPKEGPSILRIQQVVRGDSAAYFCASSPSLASTDTQYFGPGTRLTVL.